These 11 T cell receptor beta chains were sequenced from one sample in a study of T cells expressing NK-cell markers. TCRdb processed the 5' RACE reads again and assigns one entry to each CDR3 protein, with no DNA. Here the sample table reports some 150,000 distinct CDR3 sequences. The sequenced sample was blood T cells: a sorted CD56 or NKG2C T cell subset, CD4+ or CD8+ T cells, or bulk PBMC T cells (not recorded which). The receptors were gathered from a woman aged 45 to 65 in good health.

The chain recombines TRBV12-3 or TRBV12-4 with TRBJ2-2; there is no DNA to check the TCRdb D call of TRBD1. The CDR3 loop spans 14 amino acids. CDR3 residues: CASSLTGITGELFF.

The chain has TRBV29-1 and TRBJ1-2; TCRdb selects TRBD1, and the lack of DNA leaves this call unchecked. Germline V gene lookup returns CDR1 SQVTM and CDR2 ANQGSEA. The CDR3 is 12 amino acids. CDR3 loop: CSVAGGSNGYTF.

J is TRBJ2-7 and V is TRBV12-3 or TRBV12-4. The CDR3 consists of 16 residues. CDR3 sequence reads: CASSLGFGGSSYEQYF.

V and J are TRBV7-9 and TRBJ2-7; the TCRdb call, TRBD2, lacks DNA for checking. This CDR3 is built from 15 residues. Per germline, CDR1 SEHNR and CDR2 FQNEAQ (reference sequence). The CDR3 sequence: CASSLVGRAVYEQYF.

The rearrangement links TRBV20-1 to TRBJ2-5; the TCRdb D gene call, TRBD2, has no DNA to confirm it. The CDR3 loop spans 14 amino acids. Germline V gene lookup returns CDR1 DFQATT and CDR2 SNEGSKA (reference sequence). This CDR3 is CSARAPSGRETQYF.

The chain combines TRBV27 with TRBJ2-7. Germline CDR1 MNHEY, CDR2 SMNVEV (reference sequence). This CDR3 contains 13 residues. Here the CDR3 reads CASSLKGDYEQYF.

The chain employs TRBV3-1 and TRBJ2-3; absent DNA, TCRdb's TRBD1 call cannot be checked. This CDR3 is 17 amino acids long. Looked up from germline, CDR1 is LGHDT and CDR2 is YNNKEL (reference sequence). CDR3 amino acids: CASSSILGTGDTDTQYF.

The chain couples TRBV7-9 to TRBJ2-4; TCRdb's assignment of TRBD1 cannot be checked, as there is no DNA. CDR3 length: 16 amino acids. Germline V gene data show CDR1 as SEHNR and CDR2 as FQNEAQ (reference sequence). This chain's CDR3 is CASSSTSGTSKNIQYF.

The rearrangement uses TRBV11-3 and TRBJ2-5; TCRdb outputs TRBD2, but without DNA this stays unchecked. The CDR3 spans 14 residues. CDR1 and CDR2 (germline): SGHNT, YENEEA. This chain's CDR3 is CASSSRTSGVTEYF.

CDR3 protein: CASGGGGQPQHF. The V and J genes are TRBV2 and TRBJ1-5. The CDR3 covers 12 residues. Germline values: CDR1 SNHLY, CDR2 FYNNEI.

The rearrangement uses TRBV20-1 and TRBJ2-3; TCRdb's assignment of TRBD2 cannot be checked, as there is no DNA. Germline CDR1 reads DFQATT; CDR2 reads SNEGSKA (reference sequence). This CDR3 has 14 residues. CDR3 sequence reads: CSASLAGATDTQYF.